One TCR beta chain is described in this entry. What this receptor recognizes is not known. No quality values exist for individual bases; no much larger clone is one base distant. This sample stems from a study of cytomegalovirus exposure and HLA in healthy donors (dated by TCRdb to the late 2010s). For context, the study as a whole: According to an earlier analysis of 587 of the donors, about 170 million T cells yielded some 110 million unique TCR beta sequences and about 300 Gb of sequence data. Roughly 300 gigabases of sequencing data and around 85 million unique TCR sequences made up an early release that covered around 640 HLA-typed donors. Of the roughly 400 genotyped donors, approximately 81% were placed in the genetic ancestry cluster associated with self-reported Caucasian donors. The aim of the study was to test whether cataloging public T cell receptors could identify signatures of past pathogen exposure. The study used immunosequencing to profile the T cell repertoires of approximately 650 subjects and linked those repertoires to cytomegalovirus serostatus. A separate validation cohort of over a hundred different subjects was used in addition to the roughly 700-subject first cohort. High-throughput TCR immunosequencing, statistical association of individual TCRs with disease status, and machine learning were combined to predict cytomegalovirus infection status. In a later analysis, previously published TCR beta repertoires from 666 donors were re-analyzed and high-resolution HLA genotyping was added so that TCR occurrence patterns could be studied. In the later analysis, no new phenotypic data were used to find candidate immune exposures; instead, reliance was placed on TCR beta sequences and their occurrence across donors. An earlier analysis of around 580 of the donors used high-throughput TCR beta sequencing to judge whether each TCR beta V gene segment behaved as functional or pseudogenic. Donor age, sex, ethnicity and CMV serostatus were collected together with the repertoire data. Genome-wide SNP genotypes for about 60% of the 666 donors were used in a later genetic analysis, which treated that subset as a discovery cohort. All discovery cohort repertoires had been generated using a single sequencing platform. Class I and class II HLA loci were covered by the typing at four-digit resolution. The number of donors typed differed by locus, with 629-630 for A, B, C, DRB1 and DQB1, around 560 for DQA1, over 600 for DPA1, and around 450 for DPB1. Roughly five DR-DQ haplotypes were handled as single units for association and clustering because linkage in the cohort was strong. Across approximately 420 genotyped donors of the cohort, an average of approximately 220,000 unique TCR beta nucleotide sequences per donor were sequenced, and around 20% of those sequences were non-productive. Summary of the overall study and its limitations: Linkage disequilibrium might explain the correlated functional status among segregating V segments, but an unknown experimental factor could not be excluded. A later analysis reported that several top co-occurrence clusters appeared linked to parvovirus B19, influenza, CMV and Epstein-Barr virus. A later analysis found that HLA-associated TCR beta chains were more clonally expanded and had lower generation probabilities than equally common non-associated chains. Because HLA typing was missing for some donors at each locus, association tests included only the typed subset. In vitro tests confirmed that a few of the cytomegalovirus-associated TCR beta chains recognize cytomegalovirus antigens. In a later genetic analysis, a missense DCLRE1C variant was associated with V-gene and J-gene trimming of TCR beta chains, and the association was replicated in an independent cohort. It was suggested by the authors that the approach could potentially be generalized to other disease states and immunological phenotypes. The earlier analysis of 587 of the donors excluded seventeen rarely observed V segments, including chromosome 9 orphons, because counts were too low. Strong co-occurrence of HLA alleles, especially DR and DQ, made assigning TCR associations to individual alleles difficult. The only immune exposure information available for the cohort was CMV serostatus. In an earlier analysis of 450 to 750 of the donors, most TCR beta V segments appeared in productive rearrangements about 87% or about 30% of the time, broadly matching IMGT annotations. Sequencing depth was assumed to be roughly uniform across donors in the presence/absence analyses, though that assumption may not hold. The 87-base-pair reads could not distinguish some IMGT-functional V segments, including TRBV6-2 and TRBV6-3, so those segments were excluded. In a later analysis, about 17,000 TCR beta sequences were associated with specific HLA alleles at a false discovery rate of 0.05. According to a later analysis, most CMV-associated TCR beta chains appeared to be HLA-restricted, and the HLA associations seemed to be driven largely by CMV exposure. A cluster of highly shared sequence variants was judged likely to represent a technical artifact of the sequencing pipeline. Only TCR beta chains were sequenced in this cohort, and the absence of alpha or paired-chain data limited detectable features. Most TCR sequences were observed very rarely across donors, whereas some public TCRs were present in many individuals. In both the original and validation cohorts, the classifier was reported to diagnose cytomegalovirus status with high specificity and sensitivity. A further reported finding was that TCR beta sequences accurately predicted the HLA-A and HLA-B alleles for most subjects in the first cohort. According to a later analysis, TCR association rates differed among HLA loci, with DRB1 alleles showing the most associated TCRs and HLA-C alleles showing the fewest. According to a later genetic analysis, donors in an Asian-associated ancestry cluster had fewer N-insertions in productive TCRs than the approximately 670-donor mean. A total of 150 or so TCR beta chains were listed by the study as associated with cytomegalovirus.

Receptors were amplified or captured by the immunoSEQ multiplex PCR assay. A mixture of 60 forward primers for TCR Vbeta segments and 13 reverse primers for TCR Jbeta segments was used in the multiplex PCR. A multiplex PCR assay on genomic DNA amplified the CDR3 region of rearranged TCR beta genes. The amplified TCR beta libraries were sequenced on the Illumina HiSeq System as 87-base-pair reads. The original methods were these. In a later analysis, tens of millions of unique TCR beta chains were counted across the approximately 670 repertoires, and around 10 million of these chains were shared by at least two donors. To remove PCR and sequencing errors, raw reads were error-corrected and collapsed into unique sequences using a nearest-neighbor algorithm that merged closely related sequences. Alignment of CDR3 sequences to IMGT reference sequences was used to assign V, D and J gene segments. For a sequence to be retained, a match of at least six nucleotides was required to both a V gene segment and a J gene segment. A rearrangement counted as productive if the CDR3 had no stop codons and remained in frame with V and J, and every other rearrangement counted as non-productive. Following IMGT convention, CDR3 was defined as the stretch from the second conserved V-encoded cysteine to the conserved J-encoded phenylalanine. Sequences without an unambiguous match to a single V gene segment were excluded from the earlier analysis of a few hundred of the donors. An earlier analysis of some 610 of the donors called V segments functional above 56.7% productive rearrangements and segregating when the between-donor standard deviation exceeded 5%. A statistical classification framework was built to diagnose cytomegalovirus status from the catalog of TCR beta chain sequences. A later analysis assigned V and J genes by comparing TCR nucleotide sequences with IMGT/GENE-DB human TR gene sequences. In a later analysis, CDR3 sequences and most-parsimonious VDJ recombination scenarios were assigned using the TCRdist pipeline. In a later analysis, each TCR beta chain was defined by its CDR3 amino acid sequence together with its V-gene family, and reads lacking a unique V-gene family were excluded. In a later analysis, 500 to 650 highly shared, low-generation-probability nucleotide sequences were removed to address suspected cross-contamination and a sequencing artifact. In a later analysis, a clonal expansion index was calculated for each public chain from normalized within-repertoire ranks of inferred template counts. In a later analysis, generation probabilities were computed using a VDJ recombination model fitted to out-of-frame rearrangements, and the results were checked against IGoR. In a later analysis, hypergeometric tests were used to score TCR-TCR, TCR-HLA and TCR-CMV co-occurrence, with a repertoire-size bias correction applied to TCR pairs. A later analysis estimated false discovery rates by permuting HLA or CMV assignments 20 times. In a later analysis, co-occurring TCRs were grouped using DBSCAN, with TCRdist sequence similarity added in when clustering inside HLA-allele-positive subsets. Co-occurrence clustering excluded repertoires with fewer than 30,000 or more than 120,000 public chains, plus five with anomalous nucleotide sharing. In its TCRdb copy, this immuneACCESS table keeps in-frame sequences only and misses some clones. Where compared with another copy, unresolved V genes explain less than half of these, and the others have no known cause. V and J calls and clone size are given by that table; D and trimming were obtained from the DNA. The sample profile shows 150,000 to 200,000 clones; 81% of them were found once. More than 1.5% of the sample is taken by the ten largest.

The cohort was made up of approximately 670 healthy bone marrow donors. All cohort members were sampled while nominally healthy, although unrecorded immune exposures were likely present. The donor was CMV seronegative and was included in the group of several hundred seronegative cohort members. Every donor gave a peripheral blood sample, and the peripheral blood mononuclear cells from that sample were used for TCR beta sequencing. The Qiagen DNeasy Blood Extraction Kit was used to extract genomic DNA from the blood cell samples. V and J are truncated by 1 base and 8 bases respectively, leaving an intervening sequence of 15 bases. The CDR3 covers 15 residues, taking in both the cysteine and the phenylalanine. Left in the record is the CDR3 DNA by itself, 45 bases read in frame from the first base. Per the germline V gene, LGHNA is the CDR1 and YNFKEQ is the CDR2.

This sequence was found in a young man in good health and CMV-seronegative. The rearrangement joined TRBV4-2 to TRBJ2-1; TRBD2 is possibly the D segment (6 matching bases). Sequences were obtained from PBMCs. Here is the DNA: TGTGCCAGCAGCCAAGGAGCGGGTGATTCGGATGAGCAGTTCTTC. Translated, this gives CASSQGAGDSDEQFF.